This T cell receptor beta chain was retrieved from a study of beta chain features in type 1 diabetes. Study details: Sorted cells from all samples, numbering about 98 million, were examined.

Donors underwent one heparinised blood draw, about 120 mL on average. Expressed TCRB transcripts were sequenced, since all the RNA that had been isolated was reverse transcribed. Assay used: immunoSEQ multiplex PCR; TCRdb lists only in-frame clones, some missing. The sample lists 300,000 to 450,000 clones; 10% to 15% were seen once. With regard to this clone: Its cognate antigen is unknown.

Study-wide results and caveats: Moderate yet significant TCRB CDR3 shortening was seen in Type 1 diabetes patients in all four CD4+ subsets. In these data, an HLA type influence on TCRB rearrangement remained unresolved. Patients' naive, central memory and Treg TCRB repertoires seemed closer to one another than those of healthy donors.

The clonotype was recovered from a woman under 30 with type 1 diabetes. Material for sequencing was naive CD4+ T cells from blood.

CDR3 region: CASSLGQKGKLFF. The CDR3 DNA reads as TGTGCCAGCAGTTTAGGACAGAAGGGAAAACTGTTTTTT. The chain recombines TRBV6-5 with TRBJ1-4; a possible D gene is TRBD1 (6 bases). The CDR3 length is 13 residues. Germline loops: CDR1 MNHEY, CDR2 SVGAGI. Trimming removed 4 bases from V and 10 bases from J, with 13 bases in between.